A selection of T cell receptor beta chains follows, all from one sample in a study of spatial heterogeneity in lung cancer. TCRdb re-called the 5' RACE reads with MiXCR, one entry per CDR3 protein. The sample yields approximately 8,800 distinct CDR3 sequences, roughly 5% seen once. The sample in question was lung tumor tissue, obtained at surgery. Source of these receptors: a male donor with early-stage non-small cell lung cancer. Each CDR3 is given with its conserved first and last residue. A D gene is named only where the DNA matches it firmly. Some rows mark clone size as missing; the rest say once, few, many or name a class of expanded clone.

-	TRBJ2-6	many	TRBV7-9	CASRQQGGGANVLTF	TGTGCCAGCAGGCAACAGGGTGGAGGGGCCAACGTCCTGACTTTC
TRBD1	TRBJ1-4	-	TRBV20-1	CSARTPGGPNEKLFF	TGCAGTGCTAGAACCCCAGGGGGTCCTAATGAAAAACTGTTTTTT
TRBD1	TRBJ1-1	many	TRBV6-2/TRBV6-3	CASSAAGTVNTEAFF	TGTGCCAGCAGTGCAGCCGGGACAGTCAACACTGAAGCTTTCTTT
-	TRBJ2-7	many	TRBV20-1	CSAREGLGNEQYF	TGCAGTGCTAGAGAAGGGCTAGGGAACGAGCAGTACTTC
TRBD2	TRBJ2-7	few	TRBV18	CASSSQSGGEQYF	TGTGCCAGCTCATCCCAGTCGGGAGGCGAGCAGTACTTC
-	TRBJ1-6	many	TRBV5-5	CASSLEHRASPLHF	TGTGCCAGCAGCTTGGAGCACAGGGCTTCACCCCTCCACTTT
TRBD1	TRBJ1-3	many	TRBV7-2	CASSSNRGIAGNTIYF	TGTGCCAGCAGCTCCAACAGGGGGATAGCTGGAAACACCATATATTTT
-	TRBJ1-4	many	TRBV7-6	CASTPRAGDEKLFF	TGTGCCAGCACCCCTCGGGCGGGGGACGAAAAACTGTTTTTT
-	TRBJ2-2	many	TRBV2	CASSGGVNTGELFF	TGTGCCAGCAGTGGAGGGGTGAACACCGGGGAGCTGTTTTTT
-	TRBJ2-7	many	TRBV20-1	CSAREGGPEDYEQYF	TGCAGTGCTAGAGAAGGTGGGCCAGAGGACTACGAGCAGTACTTC
TRBD2	TRBJ2-2	-	TRBV10-3	CAIAGLAGGLAGELFF	TGTGCCATAGCCGGGCTAGCGGGAGGGCTAGCCGGGGAGCTGTTTTTT
TRBD1	TRBJ1-2	many	TRBV4-3	CASSQAGTVYGYTF	TGCGCCAGCAGCCAAGCAGGGACAGTCTATGGCTACACCTTC
-	TRBJ2-1	many	TRBV7-7	CASSLGRADEQFF	TGTGCTAGCAGCTTGGGCAGGGCTGATGAGCAGTTCTTC
-	TRBJ1-5	many	TRBV6-6	CASRPAGSNQPQHF	TGTGCCAGCAGGCCTGCAGGTAGCAATCAGCCCCAGCATTTT
TRBD1	TRBJ1-1	many	TRBV29-1	CSAGQETRTEAFF	TGCAGCGCAGGACAGGAGACAAGGACTGAAGCTTTCTTT
-	TRBJ1-6	many	TRBV3-1	CASSHLDSSYNSPLHF	TGTGCCAGCAGCCACCTTGACAGCTCCTATAATTCACCCCTCCACTTT
-	TRBJ2-1	many	TRBV7-3	CASSLLRDSNEQFF	TGTGCCAGCAGCTTACTCCGGGACTCCAATGAGCAGTTCTTC
TRBD1	TRBJ1-6	few	TRBV5-4	CASSPGQANSPLHF	TGTGCCAGCAGCCCCGGACAGGCTAATTCACCCCTCCACTTT
-	TRBJ1-1	many	TRBV5-4	CASSSTRNTEAFF	TGTGCCAGCAGCTCCACCAGGAACACTGAAGCTTTCTTT
TRBD2	TRBJ2-7	many	TRBV4-1	CASSHGGSTYEQYF	TGCGCCAGCAGCCACGGGGGGAGCACCTACGAGCAGTACTTC
-	TRBJ1-1	many	TRBV12-5	CASGFGLNTEAFF	TGTGCTAGTGGTTTTGGTCTGAACACTGAAGCTTTCTTT
-	TRBJ1-1	few	TRBV4-1	CASSPPGHFTDTEAFF	TGCGCCAGCAGCCCCCCGGGACATTTTACGGACACTGAAGCTTTCTTT
TRBD1	TRBJ2-7	-	TRBV29-1	CSRDRRTTNEQYF	TGCAGCAGGGACAGGAGGACCACTAACGAGCAGTACTTC
-	TRBJ1-1	-	TRBV6-1	CASSARPRPATEAFF	TGTGCCAGCAGTGCGAGACCGCGACCAGCCACTGAAGCTTTCTTT
-	TRBJ2-7	many	TRBV28	CASSPFPSGYEQYF	TGTGCCAGCAGCCCCTTCCCTTCGGGGTACGAGCAGTACTTC
-	TRBJ2-7	many	TRBV3-1	CASSLDREGEQYF	TGTGCCAGCAGCCTCGACAGGGAGGGGGAGCAGTACTTC
-	TRBJ2-5	-	TRBV9	CASSVDPTGETQYF	TGTGCCAGCAGCGTAGATCCTACGGGGGAGACCCAGTACTTC
-	TRBJ1-4	many	TRBV7-8	CASSTRARGEKLFF	TGTGCCAGCAGCACCAGGGCCCGGGGGGAAAAACTGTTTTTT
TRBD1	TRBJ2-5	medium-sized	TRBV28	CASSSYRGLGETQYF	TGTGCCAGCAGTTCGTACAGGGGGCTTGGGGAGACCCAGTACTTC
TRBD2	TRBJ2-7	many	TRBV6-5	CASRTGLAVGYEQYF	TGTGCCAGCAGAACGGGACTAGCGGTGGGCTACGAGCAGTACTTC
-	TRBJ2-3	many	TRBV6-5	CASRNHADTQYF	TGTGCCAGCAGGAATCACGCAGATACGCAGTATTTT
-	TRBJ1-1	medium-sized	TRBV20-1	CSASGGNTEAFF	TGCAGTGCTAGCGGGGGGAACACTGAAGCTTTCTTT
-	TRBJ1-2	-	TRBV4-3	CASSQYAGLNYYGYTF	TGCGCCAGCAGCCAATACGCCGGCCTAAATTACTATGGCTACACCTTC
-	TRBJ1-2	many	TRBV6-1	CASSVDRTYGYTF	TGTGCCAGCAGTGTTGACAGGACCTATGGCTACACCTTC
-	TRBJ1-1	many	TRBV7-2	CASSLGGGGNTEAFF	TGTGCCAGCAGCTTAGGCGGCGGGGGCAACACTGAAGCTTTCTTT
-	TRBJ1-1	many	TRBV11-1	CASSLRRYTEAFF	TGTGCCAGCAGCTTACGGAGGTACACTGAAGCTTTCTTT
TRBD2	TRBJ2-1	medium-sized	TRBV4-1	CASSQTGLNSYNEQFF	TGCGCCAGCAGCCAGACGGGACTAAACTCCTACAATGAGCAGTTCTTC
TRBD1	TRBJ2-2	many	TRBV6-1	CASSNRGTGTGELFF	TGTGCCAGCAGTAACAGGGGGACGGGTACCGGGGAGCTGTTTTTT
-	TRBJ1-5	-	TRBV29-1	CSVGSGGGSQPQHF	TGCAGCGTCGGATCTGGCGGGGGGAGTCAGCCCCAGCATTTT
TRBD2	TRBJ2-3	many	TRBV6-5	CASRLAGADTQYF	TGTGCCAGCAGACTAGCGGGAGCGGATACGCAGTATTTT
TRBD1	TRBJ1-5	many	TRBV7-6	CASSPSDRGGPQHF	TGTGCCAGCAGCCCTTCGGACAGGGGTGGGCCCCAGCATTTT
TRBD2	TRBJ2-3	-	TRBV4-1	CASSHWTSGGAGDTQYF	TGCGCCAGCAGCCATTGGACTAGCGGGGGGGCGGGAGATACGCAGTATTTT
-	TRBJ1-1	many	TRBV7-2	CASSLRDQEGNEAFF	TGTGCCAGCAGCTTAAGGGACCAGGAGGGGAATGAAGCTTTCTTT
-	TRBJ2-3	many	TRBV10-2	CASSRDSRLDTQYF	TGCGCCAGCAGTCGGGACTCCCGCTTAGATACGCAGTATTTT
-	TRBJ1-1	many	TRBV6-5	CASSYSGTALSTEAFF	TGTGCCAGCAGTTACTCTGGGACCGCCCTTAGCACTGAAGCTTTCTTT
-	TRBJ1-5	many	TRBV6-6	CASSYSGPAYSNQPQHF	TGTGCCAGCAGTTACTCGGGGCCAGCCTATAGCAATCAGCCCCAGCATTTT
TRBD2	TRBJ2-3	few	TRBV20-1	CSAILAGELADTQYF	TGCAGTGCTATACTAGCGGGAGAGTTGGCAGATACGCAGTATTTT
TRBD1	TRBJ1-4	many	TRBV20-1	CSAAGQGASLNEKLFF	TGCAGTGCCGCGGGACAGGGGGCTTCCCTTAATGAAAAACTGTTTTTT
-	TRBJ1-4	many	TRBV5-5	CASSWKDRNEKLFF	TGTGCCAGCAGCTGGAAGGATAGGAATGAAAAACTGTTTTTT
TRBD1	TRBJ2-7	medium-sized	TRBV6-1	CASSPRQGPYEQYF	TGTGCCAGCAGTCCCAGACAGGGGCCCTACGAGCAGTACTTC
-	TRBJ2-1	medium-sized	TRBV6-1	CASSESGNEQFF	TGTGCCAGCAGTGAATCCGGCAATGAGCAGTTCTTC
-	TRBJ1-2	many	TRBV7-2	CASSLVGRGYTF	TGTGCCAGCAGCTTAGTGGGCCGTGGCTACACCTTC
TRBD2	TRBJ2-5	many	TRBV4-3	CASSQSSGGETQYF	TGCGCCAGCAGTCAGTCTAGCGGCGGAGAGACCCAGTACTTC
TRBD2	TRBJ2-7	medium-sized	TRBV29-1	CSIRGLADQYEQYF	TGCAGCATACGAGGACTAGCGGATCAATACGAGCAGTACTTC
-	TRBJ2-2	-	TRBV7-3	CASSLLAGANTGELFF	TGTGCCAGCAGCTTACTGGCAGGCGCGAACACCGGGGAGCTGTTTTTT
-	TRBJ2-7	-	TRBV28	CASSFWQGSYEQYF	TGTGCCAGCAGTTTCTGGCAGGGATCCTACGAGCAGTACTTC
-	TRBJ1-4	few	TRBV5-4	CASSLDFSEKLFF	TGTGCCAGCAGCTTGGATTTTTCTGAAAAACTGTTTTTT